One sample yielded the 21 T cell receptor beta chains listed below, sequenced in a study of T cell responses to AZD1222 COVID-19 vaccine. Profiling relied on immunoSEQ multiplex PCR, and the TCRdb table lists in-frame clones only, not all of them. Of some 130,000 clones listed, roughly 90% are singletons. Sequencing used peripheral blood, obtained on day 0 of AZD1222 vaccination. The receptors were gathered from an adult in good health.

The V and J genes are TRBV5-1 and TRBJ2-7; 9 bases line up with TRBD1. The CDR3 consists of 15 residues. V lost 1 base, J lost 3 bases, and 5 bases stayed unmatched. Germline V lookup: CDR1 SGHRS, CDR2 YFSETQ. CDR3 DNA sequence: TGCGCCAGCAGCTTGAGGGACAGGGTAAACTACGAGCAGTACTTC. Residues: CASSLRDRVNYEQYF.

The chain carries TRBV27 and TRBJ1-1; D is possibly TRBD1 (6 bases). Trimming took off 3 bases at V and 4 bases at J, with 12 bases between the two ends. The CDR3 consists of 14 residues. Germline loops: CDR1 MNHEY, CDR2 SMNVEV (reference sequence). The CDR3 protein is CASSFTGMGTEAFF. CDR3 DNA sequence: TGTGCCAGCAGTTTCACAGGGATGGGCACTGAAGCTTTCTTT.

The genes are TRBV24-1 and TRBJ1-1, with 7 bases matching TRBD1. This CDR3 contains 17 residues. The junction had 9 bases not matched to a gene; V was cut back by 3 bases and J by 0 bases. Germline loops: CDR1 KGHDR, CDR2 SFDVKD. The CDR3 DNA sequence: TGTGCCACCAGTGATCGGGACAGCTACAACATGAACACTGAAGCTTTCTTT. Protein sequence: CATSDRDSYNMNTEAFF.

This chain joins TRBV7-8 and TRBJ1-4, with a tentative D call TRBD1 (5 bases). CDR3 size: 13 residues. The V end lost 8 bases, the J end lost 5 bases, and 12 bases lay between the germline ends. Germline-derived CDR1 and CDR2 are SGHVS and FQNEAQ. In DNA form, the CDR3 reads TGTGCCAGCCGGGGGATCATAAATGAAAAACTGTTTTTT. Translated, it gives CASRGIINEKLFF. Full variable domain (outside the CDR3, taken from reference TRBV7-8 and TRBJ1-4): GAGVSQSPRYKVAKRGQDVALRCDPISGHVSLFWYQQALGQGPEFLTYFQNEAQLDKSGLPSDRFFAERPEGSVSTLKIQRTQQEDSAVYLCASRGIINEKLFFGSGTQLSVL.

The rearrangement joins TRBV29-1 to TRBJ1-2, with D unresolved. CDR3 length: 11 amino acids. Per the germline V gene, CDR1 is SQVTM and CDR2 is ANQGSEA. In DNA, the CDR3 is TGCGTGGGCGGTCAAAACTATGGCTACACCTTC. Its protein is CVGGQNYGYTF.

This clone was recorded a few times. The V gene is TRBV2, the J gene TRBJ1-2; 8 bases fit TRBD1. The length of the CDR3 is 14 residues. The V segment lost 6 bases and the J segment 8 bases; nucleotides outside the gene matches: 11. Germline V CDR1 and CDR2: SNHLY, FYNNEI. CDR3: CASRSVRGRSGYTF. The CDR3 DNA is TGTGCCAGCAGGTCGGTCAGGGGGCGGTCGGGCTACACCTTC.

The V and J genes are TRBV4-2 and TRBJ1-1, with TRBD1 as a possible D gene (5 bases). Germline CDR1 is LGHNA and CDR2 is YNFKEQ. The length of the CDR3 is 15 residues. V shed 0 bases and J shed 11 bases, with 19 bases lying between them. CDR3 protein: CASSQDGGARKYAFF. CDR3 in DNA: TGTGCCAGCAGCCAAGATGGCGGGGCGCGAAAGTATGCTTTCTTT.

V usage is TRBV13 and J usage is TRBJ1-2; possibly TRBD1 for D (5 bases). From germline, CDR1 is PRHDT and CDR2 FYEKMQ (reference sequence). V shed 5 bases and J shed 7 bases, with 23 bases lying between them. This CDR3 region has 16 residues. CDR3 coding DNA: TGTGCCAGCAGCCCTACCCCCGGGGCTCTCACGGGTGGCTACACCTTC. The encoded protein is CASSPTPGALTGGYTF.

V and J are TRBV3-1 (or the pseudogene TRBV3-2) and TRBJ1-2; D is uncertain. With 1 base removed from V and 8 bases from J, the gap between germline ends came to 11 bases. The CDR3 runs 13 residues. The germline gives CDR1 LGHDT, CDR2 YNNKEL (reference sequence). The CDR3 here is CASSQGVREGYTF. CDR3 DNA: TGTGCCAGCAGCCAAGGGGTAAGGGAGGGCTACACCTTC.

The rearrangement joins TRBV7-8 to TRBJ2-7; 7 bases fit TRBD1. The V gene end was trimmed by 4 bases and the J gene end by 0 bases; junction bases not matched to a gene: 9. Germline V CDR1 and CDR2: SGHVS, FQNEAQ. This CDR3 is built from 16 residues. The CDR3 spells CASSSPGQRSSYEQYF. In nucleotides, the CDR3 is TGTGCCAGCAGCTCCCCGGGACAGCGAAGCTCCTACGAGCAGTACTTC.

The chain has TRBV5-6 and TRBJ1-5; D unresolved. Germline CDR1 is SGHDT and CDR2 is YYEEEE. The CDR3 contains 16 residues. V dropped 2 bases and J dropped 6 bases, with 18 bases sitting between them. The CDR3 DNA follows: TGTGCCAGCAGCTTAGGAGGGAGACCGGTAAGTCAGCCCCAGCATTTT. Residues: CASSLGGRPVSQPQHF.

This clone was seen only once. The rearrangement joins TRBV27 to TRBJ2-2, with 7 bases fitting TRBD1. V dropped 5 bases and J dropped 4; count of bases not matched to a gene: 10. Germline CDR1 reads MNHEY; CDR2 reads SMNVEV (reference sequence). The CDR3 length is 16 residues. CDR3 protein: CASSQYPQGVTGELFF. The CDR3, as DNA: TGTGCCAGCAGTCAATACCCCCAGGGGGTCACCGGGGAGCTGTTTTTT.

V is TRBV21-1 and J is TRBJ1-5. TRBV21-1 is a documented pseudogene. CDR3 size: 14 residues. CDR3 bases: TGTGCCAGCAGCCCCTACCCGACCCATCAGCCCCAGCATTTT. It is translated as CASSPYPTHQPQHF.

A single count supports this clone. The genes are TRBV28 and TRBJ1-1, with D perhaps TRBD1 (5 bases). Trimming removed 6 bases at V and 1 base at J, with 18 bases between. CDR3 length equals 16 residues. Germline V gives CDR1 MDHEN, CDR2 SYDVKM. CDR3 DNA sequence: TGTGCCAGCAGCTCCGGGACCCCAAGAGGGAACACTGAAGCTTTCTTT. Residues: CASSSGTPRGNTEAFF.

V and J are TRBV6-4 and TRBJ1-5; D remains unclear. The V gene's germline CDR1 is MRHNA and CDR2 SNTAGT. The CDR3 is made up of 14 amino acids. The germline V and J ends were trimmed by 3 bases and 4 bases, with 10 bases remaining between them. CDR3 bases: TGTGCCAGCAGTGAAAGGCGGCGAAATCAGCCCCAGCATTTT. It yields the protein CASSERRRNQPQHF.

This clone was seen only once. This chain uses TRBV5-1 with TRBJ1-2; 9 positions agree with TRBD1. V dropped 1 base and J dropped 5; count of bases not matched to a gene: 15. Germline CDR1 and CDR2: SGHRS and YFSETQ. The CDR3 spans 18 residues. CDR3 sequence: CASSLSLPPTGGSYGYTF. The CDR3 DNA reads as TGCGCCAGCAGCTTGTCATTGCCCCCAACAGGGGGCTCTTATGGCTACACCTTC.

This chain connects TRBV6-1 to TRBJ1-1; D call uncertain. The germline CDR1 and CDR2 sequences are MNHNS and SASEGT. The CDR3 totals 14 residues. Trimming left V 3 bases short and J 4 bases short, with 12 bases between. The CDR3 region is CASSELPVLTEAFF. The CDR3 DNA follows: TGTGCCAGCAGTGAGCTGCCCGTGCTCACTGAAGCTTTCTTT.

This clone was seen just once. The chain couples TRBV6-6 to TRBJ1-1; no clear D gene. Germline loops: CDR1 MNHNY, CDR2 SVGAGI (reference sequence). The CDR3 loop spans 17 amino acids. Trimming took off 5 bases at V and 1 base at J, with 20 bases between the two ends. In DNA form, the CDR3 reads TGTGCCAGCAGTCAAACCTCGGGTTATCCGAGGAACACTGAAGCTTTCTTT. It yields the protein CASSQTSGYPRNTEAFF.

The rearrangement joins TRBV27 to TRBJ1-3; tentatively, D is TRBD1 (5 bases). V shed 5 bases and J shed 2 bases, with 19 bases lying between them. Per germline, CDR1 MNHEY and CDR2 SMNVEV (reference sequence). The CDR3 runs to 17 residues. CDR3 amino acids: CASSPLWGGSPGNTIYF. In nucleotides, the CDR3 is TGTGCCAGCAGTCCCCTATGGGGGGGTTCCCCTGGAAACACCATATATTTT.

The chain couples TRBV4-2 to TRBJ1-1, with 9 bases lining up with TRBD1. Trimming removed 4 bases from V and 1 base from J; junction bases left unmatched: 4. Germline values: CDR1 LGHNA, CDR2 YNFKEQ. CDR3 length: 15 amino acids. The CDR3: CASSRTGQGNTEAFF. The CDR3 nucleotides read TGTGCCAGCAGCCGGACGGGACAGGGGAACACTGAAGCTTTCTTT.

The rearrangement uses TRBV19 and TRBJ1-1; maybe TRBD1 (5 bases). The CDR3 is 11 residues long. V dropped 7 bases and J dropped 8 bases, with 11 bases sitting between them. Germline CDR1 reads LNHDA; CDR2 reads SQIVND (reference sequence). As DNA, the CDR3 is TGTGCCAGTAAAACAGGTGTGGAAGCTTTCTTT. This sequence encodes CASKTGVEAFF. Looking up the rest from reference TRBV19 and TRBJ1-1 gives the full variable domain: DGGITQSPKYLFRKEGQNVTLSCEQNLNHDAMYWYRQDPGQGLRLIYYSQIVNDFQKGDIAEGYSVSREKKESFPLTVTSAQKNPTAFYLCASKTGVEAFFGQGTRLTVV.